The 22 T cell receptor beta chains given below trace back to one sample, sequenced in a study of blood T cell repertoires in COVID-19. Using immunoSEQ multiplex PCR, the repertoire was profiled, and TCRdb retains in-frame clones only, with some absent. Here the sample spans about 150,000 clones, more than 75% being singletons. The source material was PBMCs or T cells enriched from blood (not recorded which). These TCRs come from a woman in her fifties or sixties who had recovered from COVID-19.

The chain recombines TRBV11-2 with TRBJ2-7; 8 bases are a match to TRBD1. The CDR3 length is 12 residues. CDR1 and CDR2 (germline): SGHAT, FQNNGV. V lost 6 bases, J lost 12 bases, and 10 bases stayed unmatched. CDR3 protein: CASSPQGAKMYV. Written as DNA, the CDR3 is TGTGCCAGCAGTCCGCAGGGGGCGAAGATGTACGTC.

The chain carries TRBV4-1 and TRBJ1-6; the D is unclear. Germline-derived CDR1 and CDR2 are MGHRA and YSYEKL. V was trimmed by 5 bases and J by 5 bases, leaving 10 bases between them. The CDR3 is 14 residues long. The CDR3 region is CASSNPQNNSPLHF. In nucleotides, the CDR3 is TGCGCCAGCAGCAACCCTCAGAATAATTCACCCCTCCACTTT.

The CDR3 here is CASSLGQTYSPLHF. CDR3 in DNA: TGTGCCAGCAGTCTGGGACAGACTTATTCACCCCTCCACTTT. This chain connects TRBV28 to TRBJ1-6, with TRBD1 identical over 7 bases. This CDR3 comprises 14 residues. The V gene end was trimmed by 5 bases and the J gene end by 8 bases; junction bases not matched to a gene: 6. Germline V gene data show CDR1 as MDHEN and CDR2 as SYDVKM.

This clone was seen ten or more times. The chain uses TRBV3-1 (or the pseudogene TRBV3-2) and TRBJ1-2; D might be TRBD1 (5 bases). The V end lost 2 bases, the J end lost 5 bases, and 12 bases lay between the germline ends. The length of the CDR3 is 14 residues. Looked up from germline, CDR1 is LGHDT and CDR2 is YNNKEL (reference sequence). DNA of the CDR3: TGTGCCAGCAGCCAAAATTTGGGGCAGTATGGCTACACCTTC. Its translation: CASSQNLGQYGYTF.

This CDR3 reads CASVLRQGRPNYGYTF. The CDR3 DNA reads TGTGCCAGCGTACTTAGACAGGGTCGGCCTAACTATGGCTACACCTTC. The chain uses TRBV4-2 and TRBJ1-2; 7 positions agree with TRBD1. J lost 0 bases, V lost 8 bases, and 12 bases had no gene match. The length of the CDR3 is 16 residues. Per germline, CDR1 LGHNA and CDR2 YNFKEQ.

The chain has TRBV15 and TRBJ1-3; tentative D call: TRBD1 (5 bases). Germline V lookup: CDR1 LNHNV, CDR2 YYDKDF (reference sequence). Trimming cost V 0 bases and J 4 bases, with 10 bases left between them. The CDR3 length is 15 residues. CDR3 amino acids: CATSRDPGQGNTIYF. The CDR3 bases are TGTGCCACCAGCAGAGATCCAGGGCAGGGAAACACCATATATTTT. Variable domain in full (rest from reference TRBV15 and TRBJ1-3): DAMVIQNPRYQVTQFGKPVTLSCSQTLNHNVMYWYQQKSSQAPKLLFHYYDKDFNNEADTPDNFQSRRPNTSFCFLDIRSPGLGDTAMYLCATSRDPGQGNTIYFGEGSWLTVV.

V and J are TRBV7-9 and TRBJ1-5; D is unresolved. V lost 5 bases and J lost 6, with 8 bases in between. In germline, CDR1 is SEHNR, CDR2 FQNEAQ (reference sequence). The CDR3 consists of 12 residues. In nucleotides, the CDR3 is TGTGCCAGCAGCAGCGGATTTCAGCCCCAGCATTTT. Encoded protein: CASSSGFQPQHF.

The rearrangement joins TRBV5-4 to TRBJ2-7; no clear D. Germline assignment: CDR1 SGHNT and CDR2 YYREEE (reference sequence). With 4 bases removed from V and 0 bases from J, the gap between germline ends came to 11 bases. The CDR3 is 14 amino acids. In nucleotides, the CDR3 is TGTGCCAGCAGCCGTCCAGAAAGCTCCTACGAGCAGTACTTC. The encoded protein is CASSRPESSYEQYF.

The V and J genes are TRBV5-1 and TRBJ1-2; D unclear. There are 12 residues in the CDR3. The germline gives CDR1 SGHRS, CDR2 YFSETQ. V dropped 4 bases and J dropped 0 bases, with 4 bases sitting between them. The CDR3 region is CASSPANYGYTF. The CDR3 bases are TGCGCCAGCAGCCCGGCTAACTATGGCTACACCTTC. The variable domain in full, completed from reference TRBV5-1 and TRBJ1-2, reads KAGVTQTPRYLIKTRGQQVTLSCSPISGHRSVSWYQQTPGQGLQFLFEYFSETQRNKGNFPGRFSGRQFSNSRSEMNVSTLELGDSALYLCASSPANYGYTFGSGTRLTVV.

This chain uses TRBV7-6 with TRBJ2-1; 13 bases agree with TRBD2. This CDR3 has 19 amino acids. CDR1 is SGHVS, CDR2 FNYEAQ, per germline. V lost 2 bases and J lost 7; bases outside the gene matches: 14. Here the CDR3 reads CASSLTVVGTSGVWNEQFF. The CDR3 DNA sequence: TGTGCCAGCAGCTTAACTGTGGTTGGGACTAGCGGGGTCTGGAATGAGCAGTTCTTC.

V gene TRBV7-2 combines with J gene TRBJ1-1, with TRBD1 identical over 7 bases. Germline values: CDR1 SGHTA, CDR2 FQGNSA. The CDR3 sequence is 13 residues long. Trimming took 4 bases from V and 7 from J; bases not matched to a gene: 6. The CDR3 coding sequence is TGTGCCAGCAGCTCCATCCGGGACAGTGAAGCTTTCTTT. Translating it yields CASSSIRDSEAFF.

This CDR3 is CASRGQGVSGELFF. The CDR3 DNA reads TGCGCCAGCAGAGGACAGGGGGTATCCGGGGAGCTGTTTTTT. This rearrangement joins TRBV5-1 to TRBJ2-2, with 10 positions matching TRBD1. The CDR3 sequence is 14 residues long. Germline CDR1 SGHRS, CDR2 YFSETQ. J lost 6 bases, V lost 5 bases, and 4 bases had no gene match.

CDR3 DNA sequence: TGTGCCAGCAGCTTAGAGGGGAGGTCGGGCTACACCTTC. It codes for CASSLEGRSGYTF. V gene TRBV7-9 combines with J gene TRBJ1-2, with a tentative D call TRBD1 (5 bases). V was cut by 1 base and J by 8 bases, with 11 bases left in between. Germline values: CDR1 SEHNR, CDR2 FQNEAQ (reference sequence). This CDR3 spans 13 amino acids.

This clone has a handful of counts. J is TRBJ1-5 and V is TRBV18; possibly TRBD1 for D (6 bases). V was clipped by 2 bases and J by 7 bases, with 9 bases between them. CDR1 KGHSH and CDR2 LQKENI come from the germline V gene. The CDR3 sequence is 13 residues long. CDR3 protein: CASSPWGGQPQHF. CDR3 DNA: TGTGCCAGCTCACCATGGGGGGGCCAGCCCCAGCATTTT.

The V and J genes are TRBV5-3 and TRBJ1-1; D possibly corresponds to TRBD1 (5 bases). TRBV5-3 counts as an open reading frame of uncertain function. The V and J ends lost 0 bases and 4 bases respectively, with 13 bases between them. This CDR3 comprises 15 residues. Here the CDR3 reads CARSLGKGIPTEAFF. CDR3 sequence (DNA): TGTGCCAGAAGCTTGGGCAAGGGGATTCCCACTGAAGCTTTCTTT.

This rearrangement joins TRBV18 to TRBJ1-5; D remains ambiguous. Trimming shortened V by 3 bases and J by 5 bases, and 8 bases separated the two germline ends. Germline loops: CDR1 KGHSH, CDR2 LQKENI. This CDR3 is 13 amino acids long. This CDR3 reads CASSPRRDQPQHF. Here the CDR3 DNA reads TGTGCCAGCTCACCGAGGAGGGATCAGCCCCAGCATTTT.

V gene TRBV28 combines with J gene TRBJ2-5; 8 nucleotides match TRBD2. V shed 4 bases, J shed 4 bases, and the junction held 5 bases outside the gene matches. This CDR3 is 14 amino acids long. Germline CDR1 MDHEN, CDR2 SYDVKM. CDR3 in DNA: TGTGCCAGCAGTTCCGCCGGGACTAGAGAGACCCAGTACTTC. Amino acid sequence: CASSSAGTRETQYF. Looking up the rest from reference TRBV28 and TRBJ2-5 gives the full variable domain: DVKVTQSSRYLVKRTGEKVFLECVQDMDHENMFWYRQDPGLGLRLIYFSYDVKMKEKGDIPEGYSVSREKKERFSLILESASTNQTSMYLCASSSAGTRETQYFGPGTRLLVL.

This clone was recorded only once. The rearrangement joins TRBV5-6 to TRBJ1-1; D might be TRBD1 (6 bases). V was cut by 6 bases and J by 1 base, with 13 bases left in between. This CDR3 spans 14 amino acids. Germline loops: CDR1 SGHDT, CDR2 YYEEEE. CDR3 residues: CASTWGHQNTEAFF. The CDR3 coding sequence is TGTGCCAGCACCTGGGGACACCAGAACACTGAAGCTTTCTTT.

V usage is TRBV24-1 and J usage is TRBJ1-2; TRBD1 matches 7 bases. V shed 2 bases and J 13 bases; nucleotides not matched to a gene: 9. CDR3 size: 13 residues. Germline CDR1 and CDR2: KGHDR and SFDVKD. CDR3 DNA sequence: TGTGCCACCAGTGATTCAACGGACAGGCTGGCCACCTTC. Protein: CATSDSTDRLATF.

This clone was seen a handful of times. The V gene is TRBV30, the J gene TRBJ1-2; D gene ambiguous. Germline values: CDR1 GTSNPN, CDR2 SVGIG (reference sequence). The CDR3 extends over 11 amino acids. Trimming stripped 2 bases from V and 4 bases from J, with 5 bases between. CDR3 region: CAWSHSYGYTF. DNA of the CDR3: TGTGCCTGGAGTCACAGCTATGGCTACACCTTC.

In nucleotides, the CDR3 is TGTGCCAGCAGCCAAGATCCAGGACAGGATTATCAGCCCCAGCATTTT. Its protein is CASSQDPGQDYQPQHF. The chain couples TRBV3-1 (or the pseudogene TRBV3-2) to TRBJ1-5; the match to TRBD1 covers 7 bases. CDR3 length: 16 residues. Germline CDR1 and CDR2: LGHDT and YNNKEL (reference sequence). Germline trimming cut 0 bases from V and 5 bases from J; bases unmatched to any gene: 7.

This chain joins TRBV7-2 and TRBJ2-3, with a weak D call TRBD2 (6 bases). V dropped 5 bases and J dropped 3 bases, with 15 bases sitting between them. CDR1 is SGHTA, CDR2 FQGNSA, per germline. This CDR3 region has 15 residues. CDR3 DNA sequence: TGTGCCAGCAGCCCGGGACTTGGGGGGACAGATACGCAGTATTTT. It encodes CASSPGLGGTDTQYF.